The T cell receptor beta chain described here comes from a study of T cells expressing NK-cell markers. TCR beta libraries carry UMIs added by 5'RACE template switching. With the 5' RACE reads reprocessed, TCRdb shows one record per CDR3 protein and no DNA. Here the sample table reports roughly 160,000 distinct CDR3 sequences. CDR3 length: 12 amino acids. Germline CDR1 KGHSH, CDR2 LQKENI. J is TRBJ2-3 and V is TRBV18; there is no DNA to check the TCRdb D call of TRBD1. The sequence derives from a woman aged 18 to 75 in good health. Sequencing was performed on blood T cells: a sorted CD56 or NKG2C T cell subset, CD4+ or CD8+ T cells, or bulk PBMC T cells (not recorded which). Here the CDR3 reads CASSPMGDIQYF.